This T cell receptor beta chain comes out of a study of post-analysis software for immune sequencing data. Trimming pared 3 bases from V and 1 base from J, leaving 15 bases between. The germline V gene encodes CDR1 SQVTM and CDR2 ANQGSEA. This CDR3 has 15 residues. cDNA libraries for TCR beta contained unique molecular identifiers. Between about 0.9 and 11 million T cells gave rise to hundreds of thousands of cDNA molecules. TCRdb used MiXCR to reprocess the PCR reads, holding one entry per CDR3 protein. The sample holds around 770,000 distinct CDR3 sequences, around 45% seen once. Concerning this clonotype: The antigen remains unidentified.

Study findings and constraints: Among roughly five TRBV segments more frequent in patients than controls were TRBV5-6, TRBV5-1 and TRBV20-1. Samples made in the same batch grouped tightly together by F measure. Patients with multiple sclerosis recorded significantly lower normalized Chao1 diversity than controls, the study found.

The TCR originated in a girl aged 5 to 17 with multiple sclerosis. The V and J genes are TRBV29-1 and TRBJ2-5, with a weak D call TRBD1 (6 bases). Sequenced input: blood. The CDR3 sequence is CSVDGRGWSQETQYF. Written as DNA, the CDR3 is TGCAGCGTTGACGGCAGGGGCTGGTCCCAAGAGACCCAGTACTTC. The complete variable domain, with remaining parts taken from reference TRBV29-1 and TRBJ2-5, reads SAVISQKPSRDICQRGTSLTIQCQVDSQVTMMFWYRQQPGQSLTLIATANQGSEATYESGFVIDKFPISRPNLTFSTLTVSNMSPEDSSIYLCSVDGRGWSQETQYFGPGTRLLVL.